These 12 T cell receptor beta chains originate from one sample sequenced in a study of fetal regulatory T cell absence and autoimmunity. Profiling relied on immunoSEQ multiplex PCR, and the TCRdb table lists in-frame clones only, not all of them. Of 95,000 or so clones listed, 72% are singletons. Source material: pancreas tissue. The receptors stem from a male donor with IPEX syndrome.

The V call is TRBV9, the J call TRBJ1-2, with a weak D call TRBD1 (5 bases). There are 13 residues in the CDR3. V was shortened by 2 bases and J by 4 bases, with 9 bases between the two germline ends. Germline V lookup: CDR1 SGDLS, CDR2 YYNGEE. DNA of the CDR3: TGTGCCAGCAGCGTGGGGGGATTCTATGGCTACACCTTC. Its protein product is CASSVGGFYGYTF.

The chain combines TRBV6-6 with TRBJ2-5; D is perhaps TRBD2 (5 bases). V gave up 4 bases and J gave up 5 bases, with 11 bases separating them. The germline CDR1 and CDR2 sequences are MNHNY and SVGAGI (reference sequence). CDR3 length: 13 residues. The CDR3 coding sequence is TGTGCCAGCAGTTTGGGGAGCTCGGAGACCCAGTACTTC. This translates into CASSLGSSETQYF.

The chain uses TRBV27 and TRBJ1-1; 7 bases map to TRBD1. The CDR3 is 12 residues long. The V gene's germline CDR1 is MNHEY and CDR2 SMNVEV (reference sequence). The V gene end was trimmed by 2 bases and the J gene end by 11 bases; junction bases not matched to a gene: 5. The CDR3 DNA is TGTGCCAGCAGTTTAGTCCAGGGGGAGGCTTTCTTT. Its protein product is CASSLVQGEAFF.

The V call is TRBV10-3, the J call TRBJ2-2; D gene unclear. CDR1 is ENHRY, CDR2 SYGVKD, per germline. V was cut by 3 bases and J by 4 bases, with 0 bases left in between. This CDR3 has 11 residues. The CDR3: CAISDTGELFF. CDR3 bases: TGTGCCATCAGTGACACCGGGGAGCTGTTTTTT.

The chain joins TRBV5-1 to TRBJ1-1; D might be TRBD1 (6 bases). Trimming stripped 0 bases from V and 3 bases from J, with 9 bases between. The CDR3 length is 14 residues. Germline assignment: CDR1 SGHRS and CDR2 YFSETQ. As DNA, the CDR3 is TGCGCCAGCAGCTTGGAAACAGGGTACACTGAAGCTTTCTTT. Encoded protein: CASSLETGYTEAFF.

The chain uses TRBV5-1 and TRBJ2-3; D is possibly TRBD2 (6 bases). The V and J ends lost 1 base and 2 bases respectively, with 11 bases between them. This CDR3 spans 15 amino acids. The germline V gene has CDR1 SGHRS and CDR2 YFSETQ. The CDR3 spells CASSLHLATTDTQYF. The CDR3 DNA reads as TGCGCCAGCAGCTTGCATCTAGCGACCACAGATACGCAGTATTTT.

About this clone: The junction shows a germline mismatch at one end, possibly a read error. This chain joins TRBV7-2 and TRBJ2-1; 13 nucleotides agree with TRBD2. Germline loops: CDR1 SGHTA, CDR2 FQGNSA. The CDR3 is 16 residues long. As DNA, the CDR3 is TGTGCCAGCAGTTTAGCCCGGACTAGCGGGGGCGGTGAGCAGTTCTTC. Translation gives CASSLARTSGGGEQFF.

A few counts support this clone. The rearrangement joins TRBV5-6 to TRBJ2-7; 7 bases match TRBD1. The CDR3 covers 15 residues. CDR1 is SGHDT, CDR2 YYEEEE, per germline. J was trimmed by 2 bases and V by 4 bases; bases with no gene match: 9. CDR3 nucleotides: TGTGCCAGCAGCGGAATCCGGGACAGACCCTACGAGCAGTACTTC. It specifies CASSGIRDRPYEQYF.

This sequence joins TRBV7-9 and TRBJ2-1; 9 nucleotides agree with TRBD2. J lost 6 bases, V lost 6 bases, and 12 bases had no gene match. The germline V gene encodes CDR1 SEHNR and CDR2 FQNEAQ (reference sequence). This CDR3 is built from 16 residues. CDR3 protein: CASRVIYSGSRNEQFF. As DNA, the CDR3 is TGTGCCAGCAGGGTCATTTATAGCGGGAGTCGCAATGAGCAGTTCTTC.

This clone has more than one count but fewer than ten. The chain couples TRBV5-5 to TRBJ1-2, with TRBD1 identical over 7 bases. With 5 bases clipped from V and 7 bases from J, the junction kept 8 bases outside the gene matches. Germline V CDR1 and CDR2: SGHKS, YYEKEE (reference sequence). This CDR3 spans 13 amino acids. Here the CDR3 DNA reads TGTGCCAGCAGATTGACAGGGTCCCCTGGCTACACCTTC. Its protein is CASRLTGSPGYTF.

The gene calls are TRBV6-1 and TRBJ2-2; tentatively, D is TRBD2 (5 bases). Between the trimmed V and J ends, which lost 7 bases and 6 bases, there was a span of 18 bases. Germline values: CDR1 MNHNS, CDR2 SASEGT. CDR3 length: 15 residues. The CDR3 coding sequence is TGTGCCAGCAACTTGAAAAGAACGGGGTCCGGGGAGCTGTTTTTT. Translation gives CASNLKRTGSGELFF.

CDR3 loop: CASSQEFSGDYGYTF. The DNA for the CDR3 is TGTGCCAGCAGCCAAGAGTTCTCAGGAGACTATGGCTACACCTTC. This chain connects TRBV4-2 to TRBJ1-2; D is unresolved. V was cut by 0 bases and J by 3 bases, with 11 bases left in between. Germline V gene data show CDR1 as LGHNA and CDR2 as YNFKEQ. The CDR3 contains 15 residues.